Listed here are 3 T cell receptor beta chains from one sample, sequenced in a study of blood T cell repertoires in COVID-19. Sequenced by immunoSEQ multiplex PCR; TCRdb stores in-frame clones only, minus some. Among roughly 200,000 clones listed, around 85% were seen once. Sequencing input: PBMCs or T cells enriched from blood (not recorded which). These receptors were collected from a man aged 35 to 55 who had recovered from COVID-19.

The chain recombines TRBV25-1 with TRBJ1-2, with 9 bases identical to TRBD1. Germline V gene sequence: CDR1 MGHDK, CDR2 SYGVNS. The ends lost 10 bases at V and 8 bases at J; junction bases unmatched: 11. This CDR3 region has 13 residues. CDR3 nucleotides: TGTGCCAACCCTACACGACAGGGGGACGGCTACACCTTC. Residues: CANPTRQGDGYTF.

The rearrangement links TRBV24-1 to TRBJ2-2; 11 bases line up with TRBD1. This CDR3 is built from 17 residues. In germline, CDR1 is KGHDR, CDR2 SFDVKD. J gave up 6 bases and V 4 bases, and 9 bases lay outside the gene matches. The CDR3 sequence: CATSDRGQGVRAGELFF. The DNA for the CDR3 is TGTGCCACCAGTGACCGGGGACAGGGGGTGCGGGCCGGGGAGCTGTTTTTT.

This clone was seen only once. The chain carries TRBV6-5 and TRBJ2-7; D is ambiguous. Germline V gene sequence: CDR1 MNHEY, CDR2 SVGAGI. V was trimmed by 6 bases and J by 4 bases, leaving 10 bases between them. The CDR3 loop spans 12 amino acids. The CDR3 here is CASSTTEYEQYF. For the CDR3, the DNA is TGTGCCAGCAGCACAACAGAGTACGAGCAGTACTTC.